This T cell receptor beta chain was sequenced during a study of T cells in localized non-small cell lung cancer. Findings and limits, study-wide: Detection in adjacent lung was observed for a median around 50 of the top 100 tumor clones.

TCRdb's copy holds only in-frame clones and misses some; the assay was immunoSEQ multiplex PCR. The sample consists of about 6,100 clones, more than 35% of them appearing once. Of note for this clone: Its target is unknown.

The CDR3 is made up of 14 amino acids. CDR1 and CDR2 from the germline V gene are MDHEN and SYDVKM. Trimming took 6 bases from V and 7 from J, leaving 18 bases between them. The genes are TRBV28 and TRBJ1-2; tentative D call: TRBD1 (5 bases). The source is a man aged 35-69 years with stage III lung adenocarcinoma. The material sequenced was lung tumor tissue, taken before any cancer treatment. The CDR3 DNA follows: TGTGCCAGCAGCCTATCGTGGGGGGAGATTGGCTACACCTTC. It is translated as CASSLSWGEIGYTF.